This T cell receptor beta chain was recovered during a study of T cell changes during pregnancy in multiple sclerosis. Only in-frame clones appear in the TCRdb table, and some are missing; sequencing was by immunoSEQ multiplex PCR. The sample carries tens of thousands of clones, approximately 90% recorded once. This CDR3 has 14 amino acids. Germline values: CDR1 MNHNY, CDR2 SVGAGI (reference sequence). Trimming took 6 bases from V and 6 from J, leaving 15 bases between them. The starting material was peripheral blood, obtained before pregnancy. V gene TRBV6-6 combines with J gene TRBJ1-5; D might be TRBD1 (5 bases). The TCR was taken from a female donor with multiple sclerosis, enrolled in a pregnancy study. The CDR3 coding sequence is TGTGCCAGCAGGGGGGGTAGGGAGCTTCAGCCCCAGCATTTT. It is translated as CASRGGRELQPQHF.